Below are 14 T cell receptor beta chains sequenced from a single sample in a study of immune evolution from preneoplasia to lung adenocarcinoma. Profiled with immunoSEQ multiplex PCR; TCRdb holds only in-frame clones, not every one. The profile covers over 1,000 clones, with over 75% appearing a single time and 20% to 30% taken by the ten largest. Sequences were obtained from FFPE adjacent normal lung tissue. These receptors were taken from a person between 55 and 69 years old with lung adenocarcinoma.

The rearrangement uses TRBV29-1 and TRBJ1-1; TRBD1 might be the D (5 bases). The V end lost 2 bases, the J end lost 3 bases, and 10 bases lay between the germline ends. The CDR3 extends over 13 amino acids. Germline CDR1 SQVTM, CDR2 ANQGSEA. CDR3 DNA sequence: TGCAGCGTTGAACAGGGTGGCGACACTGAAGCTTTCTTT. The encoded protein is CSVEQGGDTEAFF.

This chain's CDR3 is CASSKMGQGVQETQYF. The CDR3 DNA reads as TGTGCCAGCAGCAAAATGGGACAGGGGGTCCAAGAGACCCAGTACTTC. V gene TRBV21-1 combines with J gene TRBJ2-5; the table's TRBD1 call for D was not verified on the DNA. TRBV21-1 is a pseudogene. This CDR3 has 16 amino acids.

V gene TRBV29-1 combines with J gene TRBJ1-1, with D uncertain. The V gene lost 3 bases and the J gene lost 6 bases, with 8 bases spanning the gap. Germline CDR1 and CDR2: SQVTM and ANQGSEA. CDR3 length equals 11 residues. Here the CDR3 DNA reads TGCAGCGTTGACGGGAGCGCTGAAGCTTTCTTT. It codes for CSVDGSAEAFF.

This clone was counted a single time. The chain is built from TRBV6-5 and TRBJ1-4; D gene unclear. Germline-derived CDR1 and CDR2 are MNHEY and SVGAGI. Trimming took off 2 bases at V and 7 bases at J, with 14 bases between the two ends. The CDR3 is made up of 15 amino acids. The CDR3 DNA reads TGTGCCAGCAGTTACGGCAATCAAGAGGCTGAAAAACTGTTTTTT. It codes for CASSYGNQEAEKLFF.

The chain employs TRBV15 and TRBJ2-5; TRBD1 matches 7 bases. The junction had 2 bases not matched to a gene; V was cut back by 5 bases and J by 2 bases. The CDR3 loop spans 13 amino acids. Germline V CDR1 and CDR2: LNHNV, YYDKDF (reference sequence). In nucleotides, the CDR3 is TGTGCCACCAGCCGGGACAGACAAGAGACCCAGTACTTC. Its protein is CATSRDRQETQYF.

The V gene is TRBV28, the J gene TRBJ2-2; 10 bases fit TRBD2. Germline trimming cut 7 bases from V and 4 bases from J; bases unmatched to any gene: 9. The CDR3 length is 16 residues. Germline V lookup: CDR1 MDHEN, CDR2 SYDVKM. The CDR3 DNA sequence: TGTGCCAGCAAGGGTAGCGGGAGGAAGACCACCGGGGAGCTGTTTTTT. This gives the protein CASKGSGRKTTGELFF.

The chain links TRBV18 to TRBJ2-3; no definite D call. This CDR3 comprises 13 residues. Germline V gene sequence: CDR1 KGHSH, CDR2 LQKENI. V lost 0 bases and J lost 3, with 4 bases in between. The CDR3 here is CASSPPGTDTQYF. The CDR3 coding sequence is TGTGCCAGCTCACCACCTGGGACAGATACGCAGTATTTT.

This clone was seen just once. V and J are TRBV9 and TRBJ2-5; TRBD2 matches at 14 bases. J lost 4 bases, V lost 4 bases, and 3 bases had no gene match. The germline gives CDR1 SGDLS, CDR2 YYNGEE. This CDR3 comprises 15 residues. This CDR3 is CASSRGTSGRETQYF. CDR3 bases: TGTGCCAGCAGCCGAGGGACTAGCGGGAGAGAGACCCAGTACTTC.

This clone is categorized as large. This chain links TRBV30 with TRBJ2-7; D may be TRBD1 (6 bases). This CDR3 spans 16 amino acids. CDR1 is GTSNPN and CDR2 is SVGIG in the germline V gene (reference sequence). V was clipped by 3 bases and J by 2 bases, with 20 bases between them. DNA of the CDR3: TGTGCCTGGAGATTAACGTGGGCAGGGGCGGCCTACGAGCAGTACTTC. This encodes CAWRLTWAGAAYEQYF.

The sample holds a few counts of this clone. The chain has TRBV5-1 and TRBJ2-3; maybe TRBD2 (6 bases). In germline, CDR1 is SGHRS, CDR2 YFSETQ. V lost 4 bases and J 5 bases, leaving 8 bases between the germline ends. CDR3 size: 12 residues. The DNA of the CDR3 is TGCGCCAGCAGCCCGACTAGAGATACGCAGTATTTT. Translating it yields CASSPTRDTQYF.

The J gene is TRBJ1-3, the V gene TRBV6-6; a weak D match, TRBD1 (5 bases). V was trimmed by 0 bases and J by 4 bases, leaving 10 bases between them. Germline CDR1 reads MNHNY; CDR2 reads SVGAGI (reference sequence). This CDR3 has 15 amino acids. CDR3 DNA: TGTGCCAGCAGTTACTCATCCAGGGCCGGAAACACCATATATTTT. It codes for CASSYSSRAGNTIYF.

The rearrangement uses TRBV19 and TRBJ1-6; 9 bases line up with TRBD1. The germline V gene encodes CDR1 LNHDA and CDR2 SQIVND (reference sequence). The CDR3 covers 13 residues. J lost 14 bases, V lost 5 bases, and 7 bases had no gene match. CDR3 DNA: TGTGCCAGTAGTCCCCGGGACAGGGTTACCCTCCACTTT. This translates into CASSPRDRVTLHF.

CDR3 nucleotides: TGTGCCAGCAGCTTAGAACTAGCGGACAGCACAGATACGCAGTATTTT. Translation gives CASSLELADSTDTQYF. This chain joins TRBV7-3 and TRBJ2-3, with 8 bases matching TRBD2. CDR1 SGHTA and CDR2 FQGTGA come from the germline V gene. J was trimmed by 0 bases and V by 2 bases; bases with no gene match: 4. This CDR3 spans 16 amino acids.

This clone was counted a single time. V is TRBV29-1 and J is TRBJ2-5; 8 positions agree with TRBD1. The germline gives CDR1 SQVTM, CDR2 ANQGSEA. Trimming took 6 bases from V and 2 from J; bases not matched to a gene: 17. This CDR3 has 17 amino acids. The CDR3 spells CSVVTMTGVRGQETQYF. The CDR3 DNA reads TGCAGCGTCGTTACCATGACAGGGGTCAGGGGGCAAGAGACCCAGTACTTC. Together with reference TRBV29-1 and TRBJ2-5, the CDR3 gives the full variable domain: SAVISQKPSRDICQRGTSLTIQCQVDSQVTMMFWYRQQPGQSLTLIATANQGSEATYESGFVIDKFPISRPNLTFSTLTVSNMSPEDSSIYLCSVVTMTGVRGQETQYFGPGTRLLVL.